This entry concerns a single T cell receptor (beta chain). This record comes from a study of blood T cell repertoires in COVID-19. Libraries were prepared by immunoSEQ multiplex PCR; TCRdb keeps only in-frame clonotypes and omits some of them. Here the sample spans roughly 98,000 clones, roughly four fifths being singletons. From germline, CDR1 is MGHRA and CDR2 YSYEKL. Trimming took off 0 bases at V and 12 bases at J, with 8 bases between the two ends. This CDR3 has 11 amino acids. Sequencing input: peripheral blood. The chain links TRBV4-1 to TRBJ1-1; no clear D gene. This TCR was recovered from a human donor in a cohort sampled during active COVID-19. CDR3 nucleotide sequence: TGCGCCAGCAGCCAAGATTGGTGGCCTTTCTTT. Residues: CASSQDWWPFF.